These 9 T cell receptor beta chains came from one sample sequenced in a study of cytomegalovirus exposure and HLA in healthy donors. Sequencing was performed with immunoSEQ multiplex PCR; in TCRdb, only in-frame clones are kept and a portion is missing. The data hold under 80,000 clones, with approximately 88% observed a single time. Sequenced: PBMCs. The receptors were sampled from a woman between 18 and 29 years old in good health and CMV-seronegative.

This clone was counted a few times. The V call is TRBV19, the J call TRBJ2-2, with D unresolved. This CDR3 comprises 13 residues. Trimming pared 7 bases from V and 4 bases from J, leaving 10 bases between. Germline-derived CDR1 and CDR2 are LNHDA and SQIVND (reference sequence). CDR3 region: CASTPWSTGELFF. The CDR3 nucleotides are TGTGCCAGTACCCCTTGGAGCACCGGGGAGCTGTTTTTT.

The rearrangement uses TRBV11-2 and TRBJ1-1, with a possible D match to TRBD1 (5 bases). Trimming left V 8 bases short and J 3 bases short, with 31 bases between. The CDR3 is 19 amino acids. Per the germline V gene, CDR1 is SGHAT and CDR2 is FQNNGV. As DNA, the CDR3 is TGTGCCAGCGCCCTCCCGCGGGGGGGGAGAGGGATTCTTCACACTGAAGCTTTCTTT. Translating gives CASALPRGGRGILHTEAFF.

The chain carries TRBV5-1 and TRBJ1-5; possible D gene TRBD1, 6 bases. The V and J ends lost 0 bases and 6 bases respectively, with 10 bases between them. CDR3 length equals 14 residues. Germline V CDR1 and CDR2: SGHRS, YFSETQ. Here the CDR3 reads CASSLGQAGQPQHF. In DNA form, the CDR3 reads TGCGCCAGCAGCTTGGGACAGGCAGGTCAGCCCCAGCATTTT.

CDR3 DNA sequence: TGTGCCAGCAGCTTTAACCGGGACTCAGATACGCAGTATTTT. This sequence encodes CASSFNRDSDTQYF. The rearrangement links TRBV7-7 to TRBJ2-3, with D possibly TRBD2 on 6 matching bases. V lost 3 bases, J lost 4 bases, and 11 bases lay in between. Germline CDR1 SSHAT, CDR2 FNYEAQ (reference sequence). The CDR3 sequence is 14 residues long.

The chain joins TRBV30 to TRBJ1-3; D is possibly TRBD1 (6 bases). In germline, CDR1 is GTSNPN, CDR2 SVGIG (reference sequence). The V end lost 0 bases, the J end lost 0 bases, and 9 bases lay between the germline ends. This CDR3 has 15 amino acids. The CDR3 DNA sequence: TGTGCCTGGAGTGTCGGGACATACTCTGGAAACACCATATATTTT. Protein: CAWSVGTYSGNTIYF.

J is TRBJ1-1 and V is TRBV4-2, with D unresolved. CDR1 is LGHNA, CDR2 YNFKEQ, per germline. This CDR3 is 15 amino acids long. Trimming cost V 0 bases and J 4 bases, with 12 bases left between them. The CDR3 nucleotides read TGTGCCAGCAGCCAAGATCCAGCGGGAAGCACTGAAGCTTTCTTT. Its translation is CASSQDPAGSTEAFF.

This clone was detected only a few times. J is TRBJ1-2 and V is TRBV5-4, with 7 bases fitting TRBD1. The CDR3 runs to 14 residues. Germline-derived CDR1 and CDR2 are SGHNT and YYREEE (reference sequence). V dropped 4 bases and J dropped 4; count of bases not matched to a gene: 7. Here the CDR3 DNA reads TGTGCCAGCAGCCCGGGACAGAACCTCTATGGCTACACCTTC. Protein product: CASSPGQNLYGYTF.

The chain joins TRBV28 to TRBJ2-2; the match to TRBD1 covers 9 bases. Per the germline V gene, CDR1 is MDHEN and CDR2 is SYDVKM. The CDR3 is made up of 15 amino acids. J was trimmed by 7 bases and V by 3 bases; bases with no gene match: 6. This chain's CDR3 is CASSFRTGAYGELFF. Here the CDR3 DNA reads TGTGCCAGCAGTTTCCGGACAGGGGCATACGGGGAGCTGTTTTTT.

The chain uses TRBV30 and TRBJ2-3; 10 nucleotides agree with TRBD2. V gave up 2 bases and J gave up 1 base; unmatched junction bases: 3. Germline V lookup: CDR1 GTSNPN, CDR2 SVGIG (reference sequence). CDR3 size: 15 residues. CDR3 loop: CAWSFLAGGTDTQYF. CDR3 nucleotides: TGTGCCTGGAGTTTCCTAGCGGGGGGCACAGATACGCAGTATTTT.